These T cell receptor beta chains were read from a single sample in a study of control samples from healthy donors and cancer patients. TCRdb's table, derived via immunoSEQ multiplex PCR, lists solely in-frame clones and lacks some. Of 100,000 or so clones in the sample, roughly 82% were seen once. Sequenced sample: blood. These receptors all stem from a woman aged 60-75 years in good health. Each CDR3 is given with its conserved first and last residue. The D gene is left open where the match is weak. Clone size is stated in some rows and not others, as once, few, many or a class when expanded.

V gene	clone size	J gene	CDR3 length	D gene	CDR3 DNA	CDR3 protein
TRBV27	-	TRBJ2-7	13	-	TGTGCCAGCAGTTTCGGCAGGGCCTACGAGCAGTACTTC	CASSFGRAYEQYF
TRBV20-1	-	TRBJ1-4	14	-	TGCAGTGCTAGTATCGGGGGGCTAGGGGAAAAACTGTTTTTT	CSASIGGLGEKLFF
TRBV15	-	TRBJ2-7	15	TRBD1	TGTGCCACCAGCAGAGATCGAGTGACAGGGGTCGAGCAGTACTTC	CATSRDRVTGVEQYF
TRBV18	-	TRBJ1-1	15	-	TGTGCCAGCTCACCACCGATCAGGCCGAACACTGAAGCTTTCTTT	CASSPPIRPNTEAFF
TRBV6-1	-	TRBJ1-5	15	-	TGTGCCAGCAGTGACCCCCGCGGCAACCATCAGCCCCAGCATTTT	CASSDPRGNHQPQHF
TRBV11-3	medium-sized	TRBJ2-2	13	-	TGTGCCAGCAGCTTACGTGACCCCGGGGAGCTGTTTTTT	CASSLRDPGELFF
TRBV19	-	TRBJ1-5	14	TRBD1	TGTGCCAGTAGTATAGGAAGGGGGCCGGTACACCAGCATTTT	CASSIGRGPVHQHF
TRBV20-1	-	TRBJ2-7	11	-	TGCAGTGCTAGGGAGGTCGGGGTTCAGTACTTC	CSAREVGVQYF
TRBV3-1/TRBV3-2	-	TRBJ1-1	13	-	TGTGCCAGCAGCCAAGATGGGCGCACTGAAGCTTTCTTT	CASSQDGRTEAFF
TRBV18	-	TRBJ1-3	14	-	TGTGCCAGCTCACCACAACCGGACCGAAACACCATATATTTT	CASSPQPDRNTIYF
TRBV27	-	TRBJ1-2	15	-	TGTGCCAGCAGTTCACAGAGACGGGCTAACTATGGCTACACCTTC	CASSSQRRANYGYTF
TRBV11-2	-	TRBJ1-6	16	TRBD1	TGTGCCAGCAGCTTAGATCCTGGACAGGGTAATTCACCCCTCCACTTT	CASSLDPGQGNSPLHF
TRBV5-1	-	TRBJ2-1	16	TRBD2	TGCGCCAGCAGGCCCGGGCTAGCGGGAGAGGGTAATGAGCAGTTCTTC	CASRPGLAGEGNEQFF
TRBV18	-	TRBJ2-7	16	TRBD2	TGTGCCAGCGCCGACGATGGACTAGCGGGAATCTACGAGCAGTACTTC	CASADDGLAGIYEQYF
TRBV5-4	-	TRBJ2-7	15	TRBD2	TGTGCCAGCAGCTTGGAGACTAGCGGGAGGTCTGAGCAGTACTTC	CASSLETSGRSEQYF
TRBV5-1	-	TRBJ1-6	16	-	TGCGCCAGCAGCTTGGCCGGGGGTCGAAATAATTCACCCCTCCACTTT	CASSLAGGRNNSPLHF
TRBV2	few	TRBJ2-2	12	-	TGTGCCAGAGACTCAGACACCGGGGAGCTGTTTTTT	CARDSDTGELFF
TRBV28	-	TRBJ1-5	15	TRBD1	TGTGCCAGCAGTTTGGGACAGGGTGGGGTCCAGCCCCAGCATTTT	CASSLGQGGVQPQHF
TRBV14	-	TRBJ2-3	15	-	TGTGCCAGCAGCCAAGATGGGAAGATAGGGGATACGCAGTATTTT	CASSQDGKIGDTQYF
TRBV28	few	TRBJ2-7	17	TRBD2	TGTGCCAGCAGTTTACCGAGAGCAGCGGGAGCGAGGAACGAGCAGTACTTC	CASSLPRAAGARNEQYF
TRBV4-1	-	TRBJ1-5	15	-	TGCGCCAGCAGCCAAGATAGGACCCAGGGTCAGCCCCAGCATTTT	CASSQDRTQGQPQHF
TRBV7-2	-	TRBJ2-2	16	TRBD2	TGTGCCAGCAGCTATAGCGGGGGGGCCGTAGTCGGGGAGCTGTTTTTT	CASSYSGGAVVGELFF
TRBV27	-	TRBJ2-6	15	-	TGTGCCAGCAGCTTACAGGGTTCTGGGGCCAACGTCCTGACTTTC	CASSLQGSGANVLTF
TRBV7-9	-	TRBJ2-1	13	TRBD2	TGTGCCAGCAGCTTAAGGGAGGGCAATGAGCAGTTCTTC	CASSLREGNEQFF
TRBV6-5	-	TRBJ1-5	15	-	TGTGCCACCCGTGGACCGATCAATAGCAATCAGCCCCAGCATTTT	CATRGPINSNQPQHF
TRBV4-1	-	TRBJ1-4	16	-	TGCGCCAGCAGCCACTCACCGGGACGCAGTAATGAAAAACTGTTTTTT	CASSHSPGRSNEKLFF
TRBV14	-	TRBJ1-4	13	-	TGTGCCAGCAGCCAGGCCAGGGGCGAAAAACTGTTTTTT	CASSQARGEKLFF
TRBV6-5	-	TRBJ1-4	14	-	TGTGCCAGCAGTTACGGTACTCTGGGTGAAAAACTGTTTTTT	CASSYGTLGEKLFF